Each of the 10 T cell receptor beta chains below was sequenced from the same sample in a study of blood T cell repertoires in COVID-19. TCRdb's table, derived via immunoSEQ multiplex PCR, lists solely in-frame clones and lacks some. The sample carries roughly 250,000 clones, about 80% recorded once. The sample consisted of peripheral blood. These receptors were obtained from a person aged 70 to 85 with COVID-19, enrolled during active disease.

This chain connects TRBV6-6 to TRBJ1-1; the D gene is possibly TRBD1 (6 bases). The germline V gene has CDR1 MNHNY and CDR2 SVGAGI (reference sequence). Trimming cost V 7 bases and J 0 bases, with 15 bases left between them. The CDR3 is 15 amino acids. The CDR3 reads CASNWGGLMNTEAFF. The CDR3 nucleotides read TGTGCCAGCAATTGGGGGGGCCTAATGAACACTGAAGCTTTCTTT.

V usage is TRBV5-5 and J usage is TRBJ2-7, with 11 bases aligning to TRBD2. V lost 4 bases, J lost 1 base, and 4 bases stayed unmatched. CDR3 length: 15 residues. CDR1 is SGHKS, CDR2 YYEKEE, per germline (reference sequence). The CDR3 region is CASSTGLAVSYEQYF. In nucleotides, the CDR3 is TGTGCCAGCAGCACGGGACTAGCGGTTTCCTACGAGCAGTACTTC. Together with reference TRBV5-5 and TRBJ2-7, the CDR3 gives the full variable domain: DAGVTQSPTHLIKTRGQQVTLRCSPISGHKSVSWYQQVLGQGPQFIFQYYEKEERGRGNFPDRFSARQFPNYSSELNVNALLLGDSALYLCASSTGLAVSYEQYFGPGTRLTVT.

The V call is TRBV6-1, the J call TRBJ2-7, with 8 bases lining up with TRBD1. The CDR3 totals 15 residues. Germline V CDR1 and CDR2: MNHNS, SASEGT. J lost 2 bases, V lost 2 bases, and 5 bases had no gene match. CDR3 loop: CASSEYVRGPYEQYF. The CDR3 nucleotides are TGTGCCAGCAGTGAATATGTCAGGGGGCCCTACGAGCAGTACTTC.

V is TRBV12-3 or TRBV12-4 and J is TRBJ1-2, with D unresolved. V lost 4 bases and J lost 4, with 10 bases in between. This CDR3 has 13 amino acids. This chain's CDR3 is CASSSSGSYGYTF. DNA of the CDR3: TGTGCCAGCAGTTCCTCCGGGAGCTATGGCTACACCTTC.

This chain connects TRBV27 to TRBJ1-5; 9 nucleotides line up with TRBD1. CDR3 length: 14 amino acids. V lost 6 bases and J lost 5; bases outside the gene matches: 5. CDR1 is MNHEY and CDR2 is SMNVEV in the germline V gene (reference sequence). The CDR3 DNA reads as TGTGCCAGCAGAACAGGGGGCAACTATCAGCCCCAGCATTTT. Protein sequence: CASRTGGNYQPQHF.

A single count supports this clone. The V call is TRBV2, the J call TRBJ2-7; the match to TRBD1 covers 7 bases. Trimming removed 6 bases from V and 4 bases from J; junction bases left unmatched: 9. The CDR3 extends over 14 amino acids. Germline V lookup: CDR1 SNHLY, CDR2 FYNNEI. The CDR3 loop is CASSRTGGTYEQYF. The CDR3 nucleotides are TGTGCCAGCAGCAGGACAGGTGGGACGTACGAGCAGTACTTC.

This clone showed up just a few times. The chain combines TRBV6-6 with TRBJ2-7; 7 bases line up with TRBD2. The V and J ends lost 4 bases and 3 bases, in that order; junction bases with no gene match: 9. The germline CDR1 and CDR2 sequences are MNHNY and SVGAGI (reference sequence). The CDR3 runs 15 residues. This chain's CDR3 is CASSSPGLTNYEQYF. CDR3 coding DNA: TGTGCCAGCAGTTCTCCGGGACTAACAAACTACGAGCAGTACTTC.

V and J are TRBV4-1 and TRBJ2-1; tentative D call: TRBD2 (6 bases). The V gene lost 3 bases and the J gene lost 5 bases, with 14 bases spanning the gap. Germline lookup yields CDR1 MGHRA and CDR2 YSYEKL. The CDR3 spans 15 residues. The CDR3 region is CASSQVAARNNEQFF. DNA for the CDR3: TGCGCCAGCAGCCAGGTAGCGGCACGGAACAATGAGCAGTTCTTC.

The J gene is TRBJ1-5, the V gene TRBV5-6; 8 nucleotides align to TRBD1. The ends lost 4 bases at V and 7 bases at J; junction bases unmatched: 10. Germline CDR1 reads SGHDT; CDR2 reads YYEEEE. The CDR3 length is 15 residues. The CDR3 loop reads CASSAGQGLWQPQHF. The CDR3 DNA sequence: TGTGCCAGCAGCGCAGGACAGGGTTTATGGCAGCCCCAGCATTTT.

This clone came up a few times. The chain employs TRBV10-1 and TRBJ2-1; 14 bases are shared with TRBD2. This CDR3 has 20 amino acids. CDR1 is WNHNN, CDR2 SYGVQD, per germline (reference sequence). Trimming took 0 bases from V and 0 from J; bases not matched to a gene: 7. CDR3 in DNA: TGCGCCAGCAGTGAGTCGAAGGGGACTAGCGGGGGCTTCTCCTACAATGAGCAGTTCTTC. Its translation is CASSESKGTSGGFSYNEQFF.